This T cell receptor beta chain was captured in a study of T cell repertoires in cytomegalovirus infection (dated by TCRdb to the late 2010s). Looking at the study overall: Donor HLA type was relevant to the analysis, because carriage of CMV infection together with the matching HLA type was indicated by public TCR beta signatures. Study-wide conclusions, independent of this receptor: The ex vivo response was dominated by HLA-C-restricted CMV-specific TCR beta clonotypes, which also provided the single most frequent clonotype in two of eight donors. In both this cohort and an independent approximately 370-donor cohort, the cumulative frequency of public TCR beta family members distinguished carriers of CMV infection plus the relevant HLA type.

CDR1 and CDR2 are read off the germline V gene (reference sequence) as MNHEY and SMNVEV. The CDR3 runs 13 residues from the cysteine to the phenylalanine. Only the CDR3 portion is preserved as DNA: 39 bases, with reading frame beginning at the first base. At the junction V is shortened by 5 bases and J by 5 bases, with 9 bases in between. This clonotype was counted a few times. Its target antigen remains unknown. No quality values exist for individual bases; no much larger clone is one base distant. Sequencing relied on an Illumina HiSeq 1500. The public reads were reprocessed in TCRdb via fastp at Q25 and MiXCR, keeping in-frame beta chains. Every entry covers one CDR3 protein and lists the most common genes and DNA from its rows. The sample includes fewer than 350,000 distinct CDR3 sequences, with roughly 16% observed a single time. About 12% of the sample belongs to the ten largest clones.

The sequence links TRBV27 to TRBJ2-2; no D gene can be assigned with confidence. The sequenced sample was PBMCs. This receptor was taken from a human donor in good health (CMV status not recorded). Some clones in this sample may be carry-over from other donors' samples. In nucleotides, the sequence is TGTGCCAGCAGTCCCCGCTGGACCGGGGAGCTGTTTTTT. Its translation reads: CASSPRWTGELFF.